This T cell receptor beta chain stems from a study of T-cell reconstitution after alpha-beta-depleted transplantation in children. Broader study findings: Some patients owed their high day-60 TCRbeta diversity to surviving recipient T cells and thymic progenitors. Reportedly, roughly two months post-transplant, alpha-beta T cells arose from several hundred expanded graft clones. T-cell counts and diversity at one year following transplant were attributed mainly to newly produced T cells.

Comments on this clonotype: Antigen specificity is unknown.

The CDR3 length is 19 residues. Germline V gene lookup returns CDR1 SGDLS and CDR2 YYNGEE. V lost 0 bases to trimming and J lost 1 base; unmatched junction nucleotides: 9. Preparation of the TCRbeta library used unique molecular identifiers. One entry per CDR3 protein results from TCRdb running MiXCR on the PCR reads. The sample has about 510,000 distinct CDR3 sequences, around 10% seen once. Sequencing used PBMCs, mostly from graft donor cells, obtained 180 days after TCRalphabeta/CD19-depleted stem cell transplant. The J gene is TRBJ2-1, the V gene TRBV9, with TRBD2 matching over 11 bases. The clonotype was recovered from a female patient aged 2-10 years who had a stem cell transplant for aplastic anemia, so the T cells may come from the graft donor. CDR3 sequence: CASSVALGTSGSSYNEQFF. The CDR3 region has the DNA TGTGCCAGCAGCGTAGCGTTGGGGACTAGCGGATCATCCTACAATGAGCAGTTCTTC.